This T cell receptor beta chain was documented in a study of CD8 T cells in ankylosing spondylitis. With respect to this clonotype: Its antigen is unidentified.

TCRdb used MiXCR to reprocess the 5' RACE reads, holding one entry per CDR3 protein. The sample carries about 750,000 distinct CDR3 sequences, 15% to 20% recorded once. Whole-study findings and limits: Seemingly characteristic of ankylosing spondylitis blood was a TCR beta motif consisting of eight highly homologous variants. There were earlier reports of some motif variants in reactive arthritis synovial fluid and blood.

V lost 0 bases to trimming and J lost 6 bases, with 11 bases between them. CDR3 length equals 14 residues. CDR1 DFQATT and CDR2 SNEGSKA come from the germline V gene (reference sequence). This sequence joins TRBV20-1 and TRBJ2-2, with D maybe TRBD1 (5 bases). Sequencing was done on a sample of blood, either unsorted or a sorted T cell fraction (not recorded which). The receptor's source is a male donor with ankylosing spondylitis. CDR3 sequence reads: CSARDQGASGELFF. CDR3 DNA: TGCAGTGCTAGAGATCAGGGTGCATCCGGGGAGCTGTTTTTT.